Listed below are T cell receptor beta chains from one sample, sequenced in a study of blood T cell repertoires in COVID-19. The protocol was immunoSEQ multiplex PCR, while the TCRdb copy is restricted to in-frame clones and leaves out a portion. The data hold about 200,000 clones, with 85% to 90% observed a single time. Specimen: peripheral blood. The receptors were sampled from a man aged 18 to 29 with active or convalescent COVID-19. The CDR3 runs from the conserved cysteine through the conserved F or W. Fields, in order: clone size, V gene, D gene, J gene, CDR3 DNA, CDR3 protein. A D gene is named only where the DNA matches it firmly. Clone size, where shown, is once, few, many, or a class for clones that have expanded.

.	TRBV7-2	TRBD2	TRBJ2-1	TGTGCCAGCAGCTTAGTTGGGACTAGCGGGGGGGCCAATGAGCAGTTCTTC	CASSLVGTSGGANEQFF
.	TRBV4-1	TRBD2	TRBJ2-5	TGCGCCAGCAGCCAAGAACGACTAGCGGGACCTTTAGAGACCCAGTACTTC	CASSQERLAGPLETQYF
.	TRBV30	.	TRBJ1-5	TGTGCCTGGAGTTTTACAGGAAACAATCAGCCCCAGCATTTT	CAWSFTGNNQPQHF
.	TRBV30	.	TRBJ2-5	TGTGCCTGGAGCGGCCTCCCAGGGGGGAAGACCCAGTACTTC	CAWSGLPGGKTQYF
.	TRBV11-2	TRBD2	TRBJ2-7	TGTGCCAGCAGCTTACGCGGGGGGCCCTCCTACGAGCAGTACTTC	CASSLRGGPSYEQYF
.	TRBV6-6	TRBD1	TRBJ1-2	TGTGCCAGCAGTTACCACACAGGGGAGGGCTACACCTTC	CASSYHTGEGYTF
.	TRBV2	.	TRBJ1-4	TGTGCCAGCAAGCCCCCTGGGGGGGAAAAACTGTTTTTT	CASKPPGGEKLFF
.	TRBV7-2	TRBD2	TRBJ2-3	TGTGCCAGCAGCTTCTACCCAGCGGGAGTCCTTGGCACAGATACGCAGTATTTT	CASSFYPAGVLGTDTQYF
.	TRBV3-1/TRBV3-2	.	TRBJ2-5	TGTGCCAGCAAACCAAGCGGAGTCCAAGAGACCCAGTACTTC	CASKPSGVQETQYF
.	TRBV7-2	TRBD2	TRBJ2-2	TGTGCCAGCAGCTTATTCGGGCTAGCGGGGAACACCGGGGAGCTGTTTTTT	CASSLFGLAGNTGELFF
.	TRBV4-1	.	TRBJ1-2	TGCGCCAGCAGCCAGCCCGGGGGGAACTATGGCTACACCTTC	CASSQPGGNYGYTF
few	TRBV28	TRBD1	TRBJ1-2	TGTGCCAGCAGTTTACGGGACAGGGATATGTATGGCTACACCTTC	CASSLRDRDMYGYTF
.	TRBV4-2	TRBD2	TRBJ2-1	TGTGCCAGCAGCCAAGATCTGGGGCTAGCGGGAGTGCTCAATGAGCAGTTCTTC	CASSQDLGLAGVLNEQFF
.	TRBV9	.	TRBJ1-3	TGTGCCAGCAGCTTGGGGGGAGGGTCTGGAAACACCATATATTTT	CASSLGGGSGNTIYF
.	TRBV5-1	TRBD2	TRBJ2-3	TGCGCCAGCAGCTTGGTTTTAGCGGGGGCCTCTGGCGATACGCAGTATTTT	CASSLVLAGASGDTQYF
.	TRBV23-1	.	TRBJ1-1	TGCGCCAGCAGTCCGCCGGACAGACAGAACACTGAAGCTTTCTTT	CASSPPDRQNTEAFF
.	TRBV19	.	TRBJ1-2	TGTGCCAGTAGACTGATTCCCTATGGCTACACCTTC	CASRLIPYGYTF